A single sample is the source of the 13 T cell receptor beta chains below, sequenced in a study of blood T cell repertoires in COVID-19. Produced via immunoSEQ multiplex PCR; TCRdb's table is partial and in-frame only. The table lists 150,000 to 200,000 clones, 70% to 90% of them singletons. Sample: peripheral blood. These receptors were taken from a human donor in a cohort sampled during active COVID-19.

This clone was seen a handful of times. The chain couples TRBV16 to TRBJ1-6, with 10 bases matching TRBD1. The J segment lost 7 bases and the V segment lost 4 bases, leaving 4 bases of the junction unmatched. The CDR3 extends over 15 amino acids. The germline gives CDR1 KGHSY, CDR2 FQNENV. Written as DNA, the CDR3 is TGTGCCAGCAGCCTCCGGGACAGGGGCAATTCACCCCTCCACTTT. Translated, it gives CASSLRDRGNSPLHF.

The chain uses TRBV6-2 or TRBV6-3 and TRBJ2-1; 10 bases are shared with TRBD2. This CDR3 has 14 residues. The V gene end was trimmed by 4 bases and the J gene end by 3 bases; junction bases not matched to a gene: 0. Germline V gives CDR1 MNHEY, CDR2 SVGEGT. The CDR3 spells CASSSSGSYNEQFF. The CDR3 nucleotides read TGTGCCAGCAGTTCTAGCGGGAGCTACAATGAGCAGTTCTTC.

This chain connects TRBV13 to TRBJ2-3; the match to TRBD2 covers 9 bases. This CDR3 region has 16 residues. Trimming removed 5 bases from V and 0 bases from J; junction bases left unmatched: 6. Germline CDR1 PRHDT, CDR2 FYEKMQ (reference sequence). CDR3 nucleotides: TGTGCCAGCAGCCGTATTCTAGCGGGGAGCACAGATACGCAGTATTTT. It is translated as CASSRILAGSTDTQYF.

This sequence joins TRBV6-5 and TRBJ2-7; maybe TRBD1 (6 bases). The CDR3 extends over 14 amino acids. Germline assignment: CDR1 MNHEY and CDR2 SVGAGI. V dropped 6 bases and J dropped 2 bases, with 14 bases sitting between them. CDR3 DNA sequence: TGTGCCAGCAGCGGACAGTTTACAACCTACGAGCAGTACTTC. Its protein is CASSGQFTTYEQYF.

The CDR3 here is CASSQVGLGGGLQETQYF. For the CDR3, the DNA is TGTGCCAGCAGCCAAGTAGGTTTAGGGGGGGGCCTCCAAGAGACCCAGTACTTC. The chain couples TRBV3-1 (or the pseudogene TRBV3-2) to TRBJ2-5; D possibly corresponds to TRBD2 (7 bases). Germline V gene sequence: CDR1 LGHDT, CDR2 YNNKEL (reference sequence). Trimming pared 1 base from V and 1 base from J, leaving 19 bases between. The CDR3 covers 18 residues.

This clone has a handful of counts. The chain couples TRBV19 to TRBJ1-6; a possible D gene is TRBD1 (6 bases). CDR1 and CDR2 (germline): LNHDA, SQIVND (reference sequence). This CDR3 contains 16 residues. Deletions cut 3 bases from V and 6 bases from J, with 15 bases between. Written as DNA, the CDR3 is TGTGCCAGTAGTATCGGGGGGACACGCGTTAATTCACCCCTCCACTTT. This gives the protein CASSIGGTRVNSPLHF.

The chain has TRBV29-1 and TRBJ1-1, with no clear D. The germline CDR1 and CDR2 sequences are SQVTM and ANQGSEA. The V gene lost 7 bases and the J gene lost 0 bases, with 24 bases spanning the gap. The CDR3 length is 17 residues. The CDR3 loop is CSAVRRGPAGMNTEAFF. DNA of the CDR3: TGCAGCGCCGTACGACGGGGTCCCGCGGGAATGAACACTGAAGCTTTCTTT.

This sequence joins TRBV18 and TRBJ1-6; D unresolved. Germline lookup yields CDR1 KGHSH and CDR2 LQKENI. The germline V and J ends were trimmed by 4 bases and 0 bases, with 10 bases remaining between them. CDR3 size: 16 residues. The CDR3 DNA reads TGTGCCAGCTCACATCGGGGAAGCTCCTATAATTCACCCCTCCACTTT. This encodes CASSHRGSSYNSPLHF.

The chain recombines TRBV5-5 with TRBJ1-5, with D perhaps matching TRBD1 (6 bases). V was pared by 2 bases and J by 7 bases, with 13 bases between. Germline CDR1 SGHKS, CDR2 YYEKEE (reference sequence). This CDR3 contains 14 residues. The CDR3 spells CASSFSNREQPQHF. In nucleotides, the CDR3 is TGTGCCAGCAGCTTTTCTAACAGGGAGCAGCCCCAGCATTTT.

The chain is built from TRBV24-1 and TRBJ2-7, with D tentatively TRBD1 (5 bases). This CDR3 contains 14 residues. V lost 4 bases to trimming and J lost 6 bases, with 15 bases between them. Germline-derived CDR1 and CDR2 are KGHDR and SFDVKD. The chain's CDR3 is CATSEGRESREQYF. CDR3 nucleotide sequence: TGTGCCACCAGTGAAGGCAGGGAATCACGCGAGCAGTACTTC.

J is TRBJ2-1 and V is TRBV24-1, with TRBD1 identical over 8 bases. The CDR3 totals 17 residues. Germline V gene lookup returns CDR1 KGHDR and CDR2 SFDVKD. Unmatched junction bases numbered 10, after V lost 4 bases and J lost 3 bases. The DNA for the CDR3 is TGTGCCACCAGTGACACTAAGACAGGGGCCAACTACAATGAGCAGTTCTTC. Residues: CATSDTKTGANYNEQFF.

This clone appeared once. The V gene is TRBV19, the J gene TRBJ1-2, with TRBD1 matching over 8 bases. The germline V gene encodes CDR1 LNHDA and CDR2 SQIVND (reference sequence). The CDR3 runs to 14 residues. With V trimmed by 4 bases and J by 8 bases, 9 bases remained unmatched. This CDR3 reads CASSTPDRARGYTF. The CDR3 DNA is TGTGCCAGTAGTACACCGGACAGGGCAAGAGGCTACACCTTC.

The CDR3 DNA is TGCGCCAGCAGCTTGGGGCAGGCCCGAGACGAGCAGTACTTC. This gives the protein CASSLGQARDEQYF. V gene TRBV5-1 combines with J gene TRBJ2-7; D is uncertain. The CDR3 length is 14 residues. The germline V and J ends were trimmed by 0 bases and 5 bases, with 12 bases remaining between them. CDR1 and CDR2 from the germline V gene are SGHRS and YFSETQ.